Below, one T cell receptor (beta chain) is given with its context. Its antigen remains unknown. RNA, once extracted, was reverse transcribed into cDNA for use as the sequencing template. Assay used: immunoSEQ multiplex PCR; TCRdb lists only in-frame clones, some missing. The sample has some 110,000 clones; approximately 54% are singletons. The data are from a study of CD8+ T cells in alopecia areata. For the study at large: Twice a day, 5 to 10 mg of oral tofacitinib was administered to treated patients. Study outcomes and limitations: Normal skin's resident alphabeta T cells are sequenced alongside lesional scalp T cells.

Treatment here: oral pan-JAK inhibitor, 5-10 mg twice daily. Germline V lookup: CDR1 LNHNV, CDR2 YYDKDF (reference sequence). V lost 4 bases to trimming and J lost 1 base; unmatched junction nucleotides: 5. The CDR3 runs to 15 residues. This TCR was recovered from a human donor with alopecia areata. The rearrangement links TRBV15 to TRBJ2-3; 7 bases are shared with TRBD2. The starting material was CD8+ T cells sorted from blood, obtained at week 24, from a patient treated with tofacitinib. The CDR3 reads CATSIGTIGTDTQYF. CDR3 nucleotides: TGTGCCACCAGCATCGGGACTATTGGCACAGATACGCAGTATTTT.